The clone carrying this T cell receptor (beta chain) has ten or more counts. Using its own MiXCR run on the reads, TCRdb lists one record per CDR3 protein. The sample has 480,000 or so distinct CDR3 sequences, about 11% seen once; the top ten hold 9.5% to 13%. This record belongs to a study of T cell repertoires in cytomegalovirus infection. The CDR3 spans 15 residues. Trimming took 6 bases from V and 0 from J, leaving 15 bases between them. The germline gives CDR1 MDHEN, CDR2 SYDVKM. The sample was PBMCs. The chain uses TRBV28 and TRBJ2-7; D could derive from TRBD1 or TRBD2 (5 bases each). The receptor comes from a human donor in good health (CMV status not recorded). Some clones in this sample may be carry-over from other donors' samples. The DNA for the CDR3 is TGTGCCAGCAGCCCTCACGGGGCCAGCTCCTACGAGCAGTACTTC. As protein: CASSPHGASSYEQYF.